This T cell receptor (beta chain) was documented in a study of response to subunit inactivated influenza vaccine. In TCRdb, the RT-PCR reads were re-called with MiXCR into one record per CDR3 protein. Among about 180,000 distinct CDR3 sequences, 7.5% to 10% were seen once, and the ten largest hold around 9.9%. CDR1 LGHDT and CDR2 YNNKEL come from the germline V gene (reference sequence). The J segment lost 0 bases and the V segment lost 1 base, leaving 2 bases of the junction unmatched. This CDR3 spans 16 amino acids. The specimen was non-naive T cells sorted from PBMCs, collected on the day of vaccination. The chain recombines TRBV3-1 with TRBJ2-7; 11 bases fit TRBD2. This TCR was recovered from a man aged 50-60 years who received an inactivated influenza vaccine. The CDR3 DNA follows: TGTGCCAGCAGCCAAGCTGGACTAGCGGGCTCCTACGAGCAGTACTTC. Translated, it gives CASSQAGLAGSYEQYF.